A single sample is the source of the 10 T cell receptor beta chains below, sequenced in a study of shared clonotypes between healthy human individuals. Method: immunoSEQ multiplex PCR; TCRdb's copy keeps in-frame clones and lacks some. The table has some 450,000 clones, roughly four fifths seen once; the top ten hold about 12%. Sequences were obtained from PBMCs. The receptors here all came from a woman aged 40 to 49 in good health. Some clones in this sample may be carry-over from other donors' samples.

This rearrangement joins TRBV11-2 to TRBJ1-4, with a weak D call TRBD1 (6 bases). This CDR3 region has 16 residues. V shed 1 base and J shed 3 bases, with 12 bases lying between them. Germline V gene sequence: CDR1 SGHAT, CDR2 FQNNGV. CDR3 amino acids: CASSLGWGAANEKLFF. Written as DNA, the CDR3 is TGTGCCAGCAGCTTAGGATGGGGGGCCGCTAATGAAAAACTGTTTTTT.

The rearrangement links TRBV4-2 to TRBJ2-3; TRBD2 is a possible D gene (6 bases). The CDR3 totals 15 residues. CDR1 and CDR2 (germline): LGHNA, YNFKEQ. The V and J ends lost 4 bases and 2 bases respectively, with 13 bases between them. The CDR3 nucleotides are TGTGCCAGCAGCCGAGGACTAACCTACACAGATACGCAGTATTTT. Protein product: CASSRGLTYTDTQYF.

This clone was detected a few times. A much larger clone sits a single nucleotide away, making a read error possible. The chain has TRBV28 and TRBJ1-4, with 8 bases identical to TRBD1. This CDR3 spans 12 amino acids. The junction had 0 bases not matched to a gene; V was cut back by 6 bases and J by 6 bases. Germline V CDR1 and CDR2: MDHEN, SYDVKM. The DNA of the CDR3 is TGTGCCAGCAGGACAGGGGATGAAAAACTGTTTTTT. Its translation: CASRTGDEKLFF.

This chain uses TRBV5-1 with TRBJ2-7, with TRBD2 as a possible D gene (6 bases). Trimming cost V 4 bases and J 2 bases, with 16 bases left between them. The CDR3 is 15 residues long. In germline, CDR1 is SGHRS, CDR2 YFSETQ. In nucleotides, the CDR3 is TGCGCCAGCAGCCCCGGGGGTGGGGCGCCCTACGAGCAGTACTTC. It specifies CASSPGGGAPYEQYF.

The chain joins TRBV9 to TRBJ1-5; TRBD1 matches at 9 bases. CDR1 is SGDLS and CDR2 is YYNGEE in the germline V gene. V lost 3 bases, J lost 7 bases, and 8 bases stayed unmatched. The CDR3 is 15 amino acids. The CDR3 region is CASSAGTGLRQPQHF. Here the CDR3 DNA reads TGTGCCAGCAGCGCCGGGACAGGGCTGAGGCAGCCCCAGCATTTT.

The J gene is TRBJ2-7, the V gene TRBV29-1; 8 bases line up with TRBD2. Germline trimming cut 7 bases from V and 4 bases from J; bases unmatched to any gene: 6. The CDR3 runs 12 residues. Germline V gives CDR1 SQVTM, CDR2 ANQGSEA. CDR3 region: CSARTGGYEQYF. The CDR3 coding sequence is TGCAGCGCTCGAACGGGAGGGTACGAGCAGTACTTC.

The chain carries TRBV28 and TRBJ2-1; 13 bases agree with TRBD2. Germline loops: CDR1 MDHEN, CDR2 SYDVKM. The CDR3 has 17 residues. The V and J ends lost 4 bases and 6 bases, in that order; junction bases with no gene match: 9. The CDR3 reads CASSYLRLAGGRNEQFF. The CDR3 DNA reads TGTGCCAGCAGTTATCTGAGACTAGCGGGAGGTCGCAATGAGCAGTTCTTC.

The rearrangement joins TRBV30 to TRBJ2-2; tentatively, D is TRBD1 (6 bases). Germline CDR1 reads GTSNPN; CDR2 reads SVGIG (reference sequence). V was trimmed by 5 bases and J by 3 bases, leaving 13 bases between them. The CDR3 extends over 14 amino acids. CDR3 sequence reads: CAWQGRQYTGELFF. The CDR3 region has the DNA TGTGCCTGGCAGGGGCGACAGTACACCGGGGAGCTGTTTTTT.

The chain uses TRBV28 and TRBJ2-1; TRBD2 aligns across 10 bases. The CDR3 contains 13 residues. V lost 6 bases and J lost 7; bases outside the gene matches: 3. Germline lookup yields CDR1 MDHEN and CDR2 SYDVKM. CDR3 loop: CASRTSGLNEQFF. DNA for the CDR3: TGTGCCAGCAGGACTAGCGGGTTAAATGAGCAGTTCTTC.

The chain combines TRBV18 with TRBJ2-7, with D perhaps TRBD1 (7 bases). V lost 5 bases and J 3 bases, leaving 17 bases between the germline ends. CDR1 and CDR2 (germline): KGHSH, LQKENI. The CDR3 contains 15 residues. DNA for the CDR3: TGTGCCAGCTCAATGGGCGGGACAGAAGGCTACGAGCAGTACTTC. It is translated as CASSMGGTEGYEQYF.